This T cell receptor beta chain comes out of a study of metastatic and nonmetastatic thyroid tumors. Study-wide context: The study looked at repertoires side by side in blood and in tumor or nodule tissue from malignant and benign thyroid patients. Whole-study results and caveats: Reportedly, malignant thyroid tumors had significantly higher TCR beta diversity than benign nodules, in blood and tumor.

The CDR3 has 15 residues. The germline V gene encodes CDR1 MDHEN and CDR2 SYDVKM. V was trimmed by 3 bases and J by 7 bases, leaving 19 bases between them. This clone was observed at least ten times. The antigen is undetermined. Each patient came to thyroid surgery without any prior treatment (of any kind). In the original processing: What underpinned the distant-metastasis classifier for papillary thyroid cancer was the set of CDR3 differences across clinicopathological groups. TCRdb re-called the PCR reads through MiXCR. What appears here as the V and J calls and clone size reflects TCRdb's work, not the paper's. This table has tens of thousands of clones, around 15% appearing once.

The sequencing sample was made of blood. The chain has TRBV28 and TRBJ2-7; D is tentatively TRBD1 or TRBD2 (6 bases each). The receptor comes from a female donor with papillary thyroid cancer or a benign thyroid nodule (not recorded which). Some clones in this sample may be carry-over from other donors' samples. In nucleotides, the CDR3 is TGTGCCAGCAGTTTTGATTCGGTGGGGGGCGAGGAGCAGTACTTC. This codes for CASSFDSVGGEEQYF.